This T cell receptor beta chain was sequenced during a study of cytomegalovirus exposure and HLA in healthy donors. Across the whole study: In terms of ancestry, the Caucasian-associated cluster contained 80% to 90% of the 350 to 450 genotyped donors.

PCR employed 60 Vbeta and 13 Jbeta primers. Clones were sequenced by immunoSEQ multiplex PCR, and TCRdb holds only the in-frame ones, with some missing. In the table there are around 140,000 clones, 78% of which are singletons. Germline CDR1 is MNHNS and CDR2 is SASEGT. Between the trimmed V and J ends, which lost 6 bases and 3 bases, there was a span of 21 bases. This CDR3 comprises 17 residues. Findings and limits, study-wide: A later analysis reported that several of the most significant clusters appeared to be linked to common viral pathogens, among them Epstein-Barr virus. The study listed around 150 cytomegalovirus-associated TCR beta chains.

Comments on this clone: Its antigen is currently unknown.

Specimen: PBMCs. This receptor was obtained from a woman under 30 in good health and CMV-seropositive. The chain is built from TRBV6-1 and TRBJ1-5; D is possibly TRBD1 (6 bases). CDR3 region: CASRESGGPRANQPQHF. For the CDR3, the DNA is TGTGCCAGCAGGGAATCGGGGGGCCCAAGGGCCAATCAGCCCCAGCATTTT.